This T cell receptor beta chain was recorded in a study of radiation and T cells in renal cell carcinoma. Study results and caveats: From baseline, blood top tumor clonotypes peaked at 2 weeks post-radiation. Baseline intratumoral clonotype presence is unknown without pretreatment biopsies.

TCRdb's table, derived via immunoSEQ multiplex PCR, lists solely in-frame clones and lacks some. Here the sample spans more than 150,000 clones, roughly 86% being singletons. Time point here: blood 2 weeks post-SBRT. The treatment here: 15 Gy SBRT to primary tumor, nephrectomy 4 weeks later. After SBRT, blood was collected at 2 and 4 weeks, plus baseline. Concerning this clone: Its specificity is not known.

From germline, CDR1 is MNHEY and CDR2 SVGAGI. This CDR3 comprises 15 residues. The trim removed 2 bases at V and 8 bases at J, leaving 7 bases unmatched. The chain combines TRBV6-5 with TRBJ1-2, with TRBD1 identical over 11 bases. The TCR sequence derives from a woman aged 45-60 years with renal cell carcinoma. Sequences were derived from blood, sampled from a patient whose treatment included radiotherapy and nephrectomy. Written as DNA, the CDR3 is TGTGCCAGCAGTTACCTCGGACAGGGGGCGGGCGGCTACACCTTC. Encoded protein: CASSYLGQGAGGYTF.